Described below is a single TCR beta chain sequence and its context. This CDR3 is built from 15 residues. V trimming: 10 bases; J trimming: 2 bases; junction bases outside the gene matches: 12. Germline V gene sequence: CDR1 MNHEY, CDR2 SVGAGI. The data derive from a study of blood T cell repertoires in COVID-19. In the study overall: From T cells, B-cell-depleted T cells, or PBMCs came the material, which was cDNA or gDNA.

Using immunoSEQ multiplex PCR, the repertoire was profiled, and TCRdb retains in-frame clones only, with some absent. Of roughly 250,000 clones listed, about 90% are singletons. This TCR came from a human donor in a cohort exposed to, infected with or recovered from COVID-19 (not recorded which). The donor label of this sample is uncertain. Sequencing used PBMCs or T cells enriched from blood (not recorded which). V gene TRBV6-5 combines with J gene TRBJ2-7, with 9 bases that match TRBD1. DNA of the CDR3: TGTGCCAAGGTAAGCCGGGACAGGGAGACCTACGAGCAGTACTTC. Translation gives CAKVSRDRETYEQYF.